This T cell receptor (beta chain) was sequenced for a study of T cell responses to AZD1222 COVID-19 vaccine. The wider study: Second-dose intervals of approximately 4 or approximately 12 weeks were pooled. Study-level points and caveats: In a largely white British group with more females than males, clonal diversity was possibly underestimated. Recipients of AZD1222 seropositive at baseline numbered only six or seven. CD4 TCRs covered the whole spike, strongest at regions 160-218 and 743-854.

Sequencing used immunoSEQ multiplex PCR; TCRdb keeps in-frame clones, though not all of them. The sample includes around 78,000 clones, roughly 90% of them seen just once. Germline V gives CDR1 KGHDR, CDR2 SFDVKD. Trimming shortened V by 4 bases and J by 9 bases, and 15 bases separated the two germline ends. The CDR3 is 14 amino acids. As concerns this clone: What it recognizes is unknown.

The V call is TRBV24-1, the J call TRBJ2-1; D is perhaps TRBD2 (6 bases). The sequencing used peripheral blood, collected on day 0 of AZD1222 vaccination. The TCR sequence derives from an adult in good health. In nucleotides, the CDR3 is TGTGCCACCAGTGAATCTACTAGCCTTGCTGAGCAGTTCTTC. The encoded protein is CATSESTSLAEQFF.